The entry below gives a single T cell receptor (beta chain) sequence along with its context. V lost 7 bases, J lost 4 bases, and 11 bases lay in between. The CDR3 has 13 residues. Germline V lookup: CDR1 MNHNS, CDR2 SASEGT. These data originate in a study of T cell changes during pregnancy in multiple sclerosis. TCRdb keeps only in-frame clones here, not all; method: immunoSEQ multiplex PCR. The sample includes under 90,000 clones, 80% to 95% of them seen just once. This clonotype was obtained from a female donor in good health, enrolled as a control in a pregnancy study. This chain links TRBV6-1 with TRBJ2-1; possible D gene TRBD2, 5 bases. The sequencing here drew on peripheral blood, taken after pregnancy. The CDR3 sequence is CASILGRYNEQFF. DNA for the CDR3: TGTGCCAGCATCCTAGGGAGATACAATGAGCAGTTCTTC.